This T cell receptor beta chain was found in a study of cytomegalovirus exposure and HLA in healthy donors. Germline V lookup: CDR1 SGHTA, CDR2 FQGNSA. The CDR3 consists of 15 residues. The ends were cut back, 7 bases at V and 0 bases at J, with 16 bases in the middle. The PCR employed 60 Vbeta primers together with 13 Jbeta primers. Method: immunoSEQ multiplex PCR; TCRdb's copy keeps in-frame clones and lacks some. Of approximately 110,000 clones in the sample, just under 75% were seen once. Input material: PBMCs. J is TRBJ2-7 and V is TRBV7-2, with D unresolved. The source is a man aged 55 to 70 in good health and CMV-seropositive. CDR3 sequence (DNA): TGTGCCAGCACCGGAGACTCAAATCCCTCCTACGAGCAGTACTTC. Amino acid sequence: CASTGDSNPSYEQYF.